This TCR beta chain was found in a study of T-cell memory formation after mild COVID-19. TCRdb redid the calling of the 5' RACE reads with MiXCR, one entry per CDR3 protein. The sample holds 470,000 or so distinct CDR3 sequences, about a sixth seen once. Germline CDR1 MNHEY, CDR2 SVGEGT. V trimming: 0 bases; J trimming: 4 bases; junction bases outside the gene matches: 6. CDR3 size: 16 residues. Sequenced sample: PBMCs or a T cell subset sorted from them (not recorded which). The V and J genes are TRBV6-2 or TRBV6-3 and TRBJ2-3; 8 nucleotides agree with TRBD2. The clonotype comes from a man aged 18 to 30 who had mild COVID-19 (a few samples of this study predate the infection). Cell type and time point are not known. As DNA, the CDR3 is TGTGCCAGCAGTTACTCGGGAGCGGGGGCCTCAGATACGCAGTATTTT. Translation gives CASSYSGAGASDTQYF.